The sequence of this T cell receptor beta chain was determined in a study of PD-1 blockade in classical Hodgkin lymphoma. Findings and caveats of the study: CD4+ TCR diversity, unlike CD8+, rose significantly by C4D1. Complete responders showed a baseline diversity that resembled the diversity of newly diagnosed patients. Baseline TCR diversity was reportedly lower in newly diagnosed patients than in healthy donors. It was reported as lower still in relapsed/refractory patients.

Sequenced by immunoSEQ multiplex PCR; TCRdb stores in-frame clones only, minus some. The repertoire has under 30,000 clones, roughly 76% of them found once; the top ten carry around 15%. Notes on this clone: The antigen remains unidentified.

Each patient relapsed following autologous stem cell transplantation, and prior brentuximab vedotin exposure differed. V lost 4 bases to trimming and J lost 2 bases, with 8 bases between them. Germline CDR1 reads SNHLY; CDR2 reads FYNNEI. The CDR3 contains 13 residues. The source was peripheral blood mononuclear cells (PBMCs), collected before the second cycle of nivolumab. The chain couples TRBV2 to TRBJ1-1; D not certain. The source of this sequence is a human donor with classical Hodgkin lymphoma. The CDR3 bases are TGTGCCAGCAGTGCCGACGGAAACACTGAAGCTTTCTTT. It is translated as CASSADGNTEAFF.